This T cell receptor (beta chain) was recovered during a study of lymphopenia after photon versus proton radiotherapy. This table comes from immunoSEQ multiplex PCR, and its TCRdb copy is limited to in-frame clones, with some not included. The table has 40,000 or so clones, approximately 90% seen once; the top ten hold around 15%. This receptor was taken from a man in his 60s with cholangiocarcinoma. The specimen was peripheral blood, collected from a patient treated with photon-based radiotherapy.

The CDR3 region is CASSQDLGETQYF. The CDR3 DNA reads as TGTGCCAGCAGCCAAGATCTTGGAGAGACCCAGTACTTC. The chain links TRBV14 to TRBJ2-5; no firm D call. Per germline, CDR1 SGHDN and CDR2 FVKESK. The CDR3 consists of 13 residues. V was clipped by 0 bases and J by 4 bases, with 6 bases between them.